This entry lists 10 T cell receptor beta chains sequenced from one sample in a study of T cells in Graves' hyperthyroidism and ophthalmopathy. TCR beta CDR3 regions were amplified from RNA. HTBI primers were used for first-round RT-PCR of the TCR CDR3. Each CDR3 protein is one row after TCRdb ran MiXCR on the multiplex PCR reads. The sample records 560,000 or so distinct CDR3 sequences, 20% being singletons. Sequenced sample: blood. These receptors all come from a man aged 40-50 years with Graves' ophthalmopathy.

For this clonotype: A much larger clone lies one base from this, so it may be a read error. The limits of the CDR3 on the DNA are not certain, so only TCRdb's listed CDR3 is given. The chain recombines TRBV29-1 with TRBJ1-2; the table gives TRBD1 as D, unverified against the DNA. The germline CDR1 and CDR2 sequences are SQVTM and ANQGSEA. The CDR3 is made up of 12 amino acids, end residues included. The CDR3 here is CSSRTGPYGCTF.

This clonotype was counted a few times. The CDR3 sequence is CASTLSGNSYNEQFF. DNA for the CDR3: TGTGCCAGCACCCTTAGCGGGAACTCCTACAATGAGCAGTTCTTC. The rearrangement joins TRBV27 to TRBJ2-1; TRBD2 matches at 8 bases. The junction had 5 bases not matched to a gene; V was cut back by 7 bases and J by 0 bases. The CDR3 length is 15 residues. From germline, CDR1 is MNHEY and CDR2 SMNVEV (reference sequence).

The rearrangement links TRBV20-1 to TRBJ2-4; D assignment may be TRBD1 or TRBD2 (5 bases each). Looked up from germline, CDR1 is DFQATT and CDR2 is SNEGSKA (reference sequence). The CDR3 contains 15 residues. Trimming took 2 bases from V and 0 from J, leaving 11 bases between them. CDR3 in amino acids: CSARSRGLAKNIQYF. DNA for the CDR3: TGCAGTGCTAGATCGAGGGGTTTAGCCAAAAACATTCAGTACTTC.

This clonotype was detected a few times. The chain recombines TRBV28 with TRBJ1-2, with D possibly TRBD1 on 6 matching bases. The V gene's germline CDR1 is MDHEN and CDR2 SYDVKM. The V gene lost 5 bases and the J gene lost 4 bases, with 20 bases spanning the gap. There are 16 residues in the CDR3. CDR3: CASSPHRRGRVYGYTF. The CDR3 nucleotides read TGTGCCAGCAGTCCACACCGACGGGGGCGAGTCTATGGCTACACCTTC.

J is TRBJ1-2 and V is TRBV10-3, with TRBD1 matching over 8 bases. The CDR3 covers 12 residues. CDR1 and CDR2 from the germline V gene are ENHRY and SYGVKD. V gave up 8 bases and J gave up 6 bases; unmatched junction bases: 5. CDR3 loop: CAISQTGDGYTF. The CDR3 coding sequence is TGTGCCATCTCGCAGACAGGGGATGGCTACACCTTC.

The chain is built from TRBV6-1 and TRBJ2-2; D may be TRBD1 or TRBD2 (5 bases each). V was clipped by 8 bases and J by 8 bases, with 18 bases between them. CDR3 size: 14 residues. The germline gives CDR1 MNHNS, CDR2 SASEGT. The CDR3 spells CASLGTWRGGELFF. The CDR3 bases are TGTGCCAGCCTTGGGACGTGGCGTGGGGGGGAGCTGTTTTTT.

Ten or more counts support this clonotype. The gene calls are TRBV11-2 and TRBJ2-7; 8 bases fit TRBD1. The CDR3 sequence is 15 residues long. The ends lost 5 bases at V and 2 bases at J; junction bases unmatched: 8. Germline V lookup: CDR1 SGHAT, CDR2 FQNNGV. The CDR3 loop reads CASSRGQGGPYEQYF. CDR3 coding DNA: TGTGCCAGCAGCCGAGGACAGGGAGGCCCCTACGAGCAGTACTTC. Full variable domain (missing parts from reference TRBV11-2 and TRBJ2-7): EAGVAQSPRYKIIEKRQSVAFWCNPISGHATLYWYQQILGQGPKLLIQFQNNGVVDDSQLPKDRFSAERLKGVDSTLKIQPAKLEDSAVYLCASSRGQGGPYEQYFGPGTRLTVT.

This chain links TRBV10-3 with TRBJ2-3, with 7 bases identical to TRBD1. Trimming cost V 7 bases and J 5 bases; bases outside gene matches: 3. In germline, CDR1 is ENHRY, CDR2 SYGVKD. The CDR3 has 12 residues. As DNA, the CDR3 is TGTGCCATCACTACAGGGGAAGATACGCAGTATTTT. This encodes CAITTGEDTQYF.

This clonotype came up many times. The CDR3 here is CASSLGVGGGKNTEAFF. The CDR3 coding sequence is TGTGCCAGCAGCTTGGGGGTTGGAGGGGGGAAGAACACTGAAGCTTTCTTT. This sequence joins TRBV7-2 and TRBJ1-1; D perhaps matches TRBD1 (6 bases). Trimming cost V 3 bases and J 1 base, with 18 bases left between them. The CDR3 contains 17 residues. From germline, CDR1 is SGHTA and CDR2 FQGNSA.

Only a few counts were recorded for this clonotype. V is TRBV5-1 and J is TRBJ2-6; unclear D gene. This CDR3 contains 16 residues. Between the trimmed V and J ends, which lost 4 bases and 0 bases, there was a span of 11 bases. Looked up from germline, CDR1 is SGHRS and CDR2 is YFSETQ. DNA of the CDR3: TGCGCCAGCAGCCTACAACAGCTCTCTGGGGCCAACGTCCTGACTTTC. It yields the protein CASSLQQLSGANVLTF.